This T cell receptor beta chain was obtained from a study of cytomegalovirus exposure and HLA in healthy donors. General study points: Immune exposure was documented only through CMV serostatus.

Concerning this clone itself: Its cognate antigen is unknown.

13 Jbeta primers and 60 Vbeta primers were used for the PCR. Original processing notes: Per a later analysis, the number of unique TCR beta chains was approximately 80 million, of which 9 million to 14 million were shared. Data came from immunoSEQ multiplex PCR; TCRdb stores just in-frame clones and leaves some out. From that table come the V and J calls and clone size; the DNA was used to work out D and trimming. The table has 90,000 to 130,000 clones, 65% to 80% seen once. Though probably carrying unrecorded immune exposures, donors were nominally healthy at sampling. The CDR3 is made up of 14 amino acids. J gave up 4 bases and V 6 bases, and 6 bases lay outside the gene matches. CDR1 is ENHRY and CDR2 is SYGVKD in the germline V gene.

Material for sequencing was PBMCs. The receptor comes from a man aged 30 to 39 in good health and CMV-seropositive. The V gene is TRBV10-3, the J gene TRBJ1-1; TRBD1 matches 9 bases. In DNA form, the CDR3 reads TGTGCCATCAGGACGGGACAGGGACCCACTGAAGCTTTCTTT. Translated: CAIRTGQGPTEAFF.